This T cell receptor beta chain was identified during a study of cytomegalovirus exposure and HLA in healthy donors. Germline V gene lookup returns CDR1 SGHTA and CDR2 FQGNSA. Trimming removed 5 bases from V and 5 bases from J, with 15 bases in between. This CDR3 region has 14 residues. This clone was picked up one time. PCR primers comprised 60 Vbeta and 13 Jbeta primers. This table comes from immunoSEQ multiplex PCR, and its TCRdb copy is limited to in-frame clones, with some not included. Of about 200,000 clones listed, 60% to 80% are singletons. V is TRBV7-2 and J is TRBJ2-5; maybe TRBD2 (6 bases). This clonotype was sampled from a man younger than 35 in good health and CMV-seronegative. The specimen sequenced was PBMCs. The CDR3 reads CASSTPYGGETQYF. The CDR3 nucleotides are TGTGCCAGCAGCACCCCTTATGGGGGGGAGACCCAGTACTTC.